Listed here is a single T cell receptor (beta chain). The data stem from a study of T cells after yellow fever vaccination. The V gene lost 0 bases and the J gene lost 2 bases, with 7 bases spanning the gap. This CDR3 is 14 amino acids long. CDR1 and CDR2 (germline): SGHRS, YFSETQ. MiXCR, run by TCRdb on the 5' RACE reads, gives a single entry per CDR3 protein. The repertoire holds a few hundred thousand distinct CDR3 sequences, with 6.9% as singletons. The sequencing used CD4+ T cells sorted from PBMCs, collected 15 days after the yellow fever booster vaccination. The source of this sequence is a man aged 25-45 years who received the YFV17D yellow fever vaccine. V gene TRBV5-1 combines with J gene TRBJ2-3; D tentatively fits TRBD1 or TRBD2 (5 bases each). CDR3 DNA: TGCGCCAGCAGCTTGGGGGACGTCACAGATACGCAGTATTTT. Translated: CASSLGDVTDTQYF.